The 7 T cell receptor beta chains below were found in one sample sequenced in a study of T cells in Graves' hyperthyroidism and ophthalmopathy (dated by TCRdb to about 2019). The library was built by means of multiplex PCR. The data were produced on an Illumina HiSeq 2000. The TCR beta CDR3 regions were amplified from the RNA transcripts. The first round of RT-PCR for the TCR CDR3 was performed with the HTBI primer set and the Qiagen OneStep RT-PCR kit. The public reads were quality trimmed at Q25 with fastp and then assembled into clones with MiXCR by TCRdb, keeping productive beta chains. Entries are consolidated by CDR3 protein sequence, retaining the most common genes and DNA. A total of 500,000 or so distinct CDR3 sequences appear in this sample, 17% of them only once. Jointly, the top ten make up about 16% of the sample. Sequencing was performed on blood. The receptor source for this set is a woman aged 18-29 years with Graves' ophthalmopathy.

This clonotype showed up many times. The V and J genes are TRBV20-1 and TRBJ1-4, with no clear D. CDR1 is DFQATT, CDR2 SNEGSKA, per germline (reference sequence). The CDR3 runs to 15 residues. V was shortened by 5 bases and J by 0 bases, with 13 bases between the two germline ends. The CDR3, as DNA: TGCAGTGCTTCTCCGAGGGTACCAACTAATGAAAAACTGTTTTTT. As protein: CSASPRVPTNEKLFF.

CDR3 amino acids: CASSLRQSNEQFF. The CDR3 DNA follows: TGTGCCAGCAGCCTCAGACAGTCCAATGAGCAGTTCTTC. The chain has TRBV5-6 and TRBJ2-1, with D maybe TRBD1 (5 bases). This CDR3 is 13 amino acids long. The V gene lost 4 bases and the J gene lost 6 bases, with 11 bases spanning the gap. Per the germline V gene, CDR1 is SGHDT and CDR2 is YYEEEE.

The V call is TRBV24-1, the J call TRBJ1-5, with TRBD1 matching over 7 bases. CDR1 and CDR2 (germline): KGHDR, SFDVKD. CDR3 size: 18 residues. V gave up 5 bases and J gave up 0 bases; unmatched junction bases: 12. The CDR3 reads CATSVPGQTAYSNQPQHF. The DNA of the CDR3 is TGTGCCACCAGTGTACCGGGACAGACGGCTTATAGCAATCAGCCCCAGCATTTT.

The sample holds many counts of this clonotype. This rearrangement joins TRBV7-2 to TRBJ2-1; D unclear. V was cut by 5 bases and J by 10 bases, with 12 bases left in between. Germline CDR1 reads SGHTA; CDR2 reads FQGNSA. The CDR3 is 12 amino acids. The CDR3, as DNA: TGTGCCAGCAGCGTCGTACGAGGCGAGCAGTTCTTC. It is translated as CASSVVRGEQFF. Together with reference TRBV7-2 and TRBJ2-1, the CDR3 gives the full variable domain: GAGVSQSPSNKVTEKGKDVELRCDPISGHTALYWYRQSLGQGLEFLIYFQGNSAPDKSGLPSDRFSAERTGGSVSTLTIQRTQQEDSAVYLCASSVVRGEQFFGPGTRLTVL.

The V call is TRBV20-1, the J call TRBJ2-1; D gene uncertain. The CDR3 consists of 17 residues. Trimming left V 0 bases short and J 0 bases short, with 15 bases between. Germline V lookup: CDR1 DFQATT, CDR2 SNEGSKA (reference sequence). As DNA, the CDR3 is TGCAGTGCTAGAGATTATTTTTGGGGAACCTCCTACAATGAGCAGTTCTTC. This encodes CSARDYFWGTSYNEQFF.

This clonotype was recorded many times. This chain links TRBV6-1 with TRBJ1-2, with D unresolved. This CDR3 is built from 15 residues. Germline V lookup: CDR1 MNHNS, CDR2 SASEGT. Between the trimmed V and J ends, which lost 6 bases and 1 base, there was a span of 15 bases. CDR3 protein: CASRPRGGSNYGYTF. CDR3 sequence (DNA): TGTGCCAGCAGACCCCGGGGAGGGAGTAACTATGGCTACACCTTC.

There are a few counts of this clonotype. The gene calls are TRBV3-1 and TRBJ2-1, with a weak D call TRBD1 (6 bases). Looked up from germline, CDR1 is LGHDT and CDR2 is YNNKEL (reference sequence). The CDR3 runs 15 residues. The ends were cut back, 4 bases at V and 4 bases at J, with 14 bases in the middle. The CDR3 here is CASSLPQGFYNEQFF. As DNA, the CDR3 is TGTGCCAGCAGCCTGCCCCAGGGGTTTTACAATGAGCAGTTCTTC.